The source of this TCR beta chain is a study of identical twins. This clonotype was observed once. The antigen remains unidentified. Unmatched junction bases numbered 10, after V lost 4 bases and J lost 5 bases. The germline V gene encodes CDR1 LGHDT and CDR2 YNNKEL (reference sequence). The CDR3 runs 16 residues. TCRdb ran MiXCR on the 5' RACE reads and lists one entry per CDR3 protein. The repertoire consists of 500,000 to 600,000 distinct CDR3 sequences, with approximately 22% occurring once and the leading ten covering about 0.99%. Study-wide results and limits: Researchers reported excess low generation probability among twin-shared out-of-frame alpha sequences. Researchers caution that invariant MAIT and iNKT cells could partly confound zero-insertion analyses.

These data were also filed under a second study, of T cells expressing NK-cell markers. From that study: The CD3+CD56-NKG2C+ fraction was also led by these clonotypes in a handful of donors.

Sequenced: CD4+ T cells sorted from blood. The rearrangement links TRBV3-1 to TRBJ2-5, with 10 bases that match TRBD2. The source is a woman aged 18-29 years in good health. In DNA form, the CDR3 reads TGTGCCAGCAGCCGTCGGACTAGCGGAACGCGGGAGACCCAGTACTTC. Translation gives CASSRRTSGTRETQYF.